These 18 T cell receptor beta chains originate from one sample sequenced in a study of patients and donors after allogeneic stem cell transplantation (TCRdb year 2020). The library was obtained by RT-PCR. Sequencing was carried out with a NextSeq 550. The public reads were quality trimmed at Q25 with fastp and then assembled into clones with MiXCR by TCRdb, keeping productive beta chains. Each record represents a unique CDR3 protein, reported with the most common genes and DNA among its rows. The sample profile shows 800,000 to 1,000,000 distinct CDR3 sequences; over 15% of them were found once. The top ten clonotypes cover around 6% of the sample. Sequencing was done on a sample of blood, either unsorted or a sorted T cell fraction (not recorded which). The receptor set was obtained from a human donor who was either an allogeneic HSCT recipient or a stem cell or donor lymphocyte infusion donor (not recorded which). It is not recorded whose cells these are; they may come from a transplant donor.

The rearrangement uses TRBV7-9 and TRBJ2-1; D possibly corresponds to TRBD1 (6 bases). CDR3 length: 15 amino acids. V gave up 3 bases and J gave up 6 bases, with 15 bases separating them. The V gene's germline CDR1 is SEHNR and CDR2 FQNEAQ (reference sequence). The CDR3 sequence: CASSFFRGISNEQFF. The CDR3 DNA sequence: TGTGCCAGCAGCTTTTTCAGGGGTATCTCCAATGAGCAGTTCTTC.

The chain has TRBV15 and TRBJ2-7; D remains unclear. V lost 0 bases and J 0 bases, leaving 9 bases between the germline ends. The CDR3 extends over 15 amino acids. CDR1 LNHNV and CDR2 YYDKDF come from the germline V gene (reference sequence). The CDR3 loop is CATSREIGFSYEQYF. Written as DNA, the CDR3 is TGTGCCACCAGCAGAGAAATAGGTTTCTCCTACGAGCAGTACTTC.

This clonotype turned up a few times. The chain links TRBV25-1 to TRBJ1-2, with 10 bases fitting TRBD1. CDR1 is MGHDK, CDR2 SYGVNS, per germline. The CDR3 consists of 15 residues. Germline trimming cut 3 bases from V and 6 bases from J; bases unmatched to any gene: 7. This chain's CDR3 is CASSDDRGRFHGYTF. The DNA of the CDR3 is TGTGCCAGCAGTGACGACAGGGGGCGTTTTCATGGCTACACCTTC.

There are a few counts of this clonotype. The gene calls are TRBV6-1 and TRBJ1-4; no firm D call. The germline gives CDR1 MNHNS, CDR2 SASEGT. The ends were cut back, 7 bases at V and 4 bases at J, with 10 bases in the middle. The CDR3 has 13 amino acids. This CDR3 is CASKGRYNEKLFF. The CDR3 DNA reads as TGTGCCAGCAAGGGCAGATATAATGAAAAACTGTTTTTT.

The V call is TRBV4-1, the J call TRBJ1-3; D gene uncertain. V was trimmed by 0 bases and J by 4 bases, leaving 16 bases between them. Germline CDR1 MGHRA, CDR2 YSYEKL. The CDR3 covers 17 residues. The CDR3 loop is CASSQEEAGTRGNTIYF. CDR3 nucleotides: TGCGCCAGCAGCCAAGAGGAGGCAGGAACCAGGGGAAACACCATATATTTT.

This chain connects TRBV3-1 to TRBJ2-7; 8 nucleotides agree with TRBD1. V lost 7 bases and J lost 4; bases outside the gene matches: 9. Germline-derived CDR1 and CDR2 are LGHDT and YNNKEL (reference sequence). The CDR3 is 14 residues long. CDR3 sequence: CASTQDRVGYEQYF. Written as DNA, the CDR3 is TGTGCCAGCACCCAGGACAGGGTCGGGTACGAGCAGTACTTC.

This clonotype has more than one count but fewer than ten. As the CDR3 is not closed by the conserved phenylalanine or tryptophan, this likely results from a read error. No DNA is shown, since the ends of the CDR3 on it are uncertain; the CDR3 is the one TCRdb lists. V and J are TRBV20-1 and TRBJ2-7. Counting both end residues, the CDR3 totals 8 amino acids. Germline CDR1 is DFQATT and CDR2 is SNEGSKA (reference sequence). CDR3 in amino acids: CSARDGPI.

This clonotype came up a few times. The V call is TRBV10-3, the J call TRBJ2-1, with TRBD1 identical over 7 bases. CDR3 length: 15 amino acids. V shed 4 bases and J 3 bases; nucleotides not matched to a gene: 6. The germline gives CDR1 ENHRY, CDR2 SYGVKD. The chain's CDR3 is CAISASQGIYNEQFF. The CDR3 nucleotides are TGTGCCATCAGTGCGTCACAGGGGATCTACAATGAGCAGTTCTTC.

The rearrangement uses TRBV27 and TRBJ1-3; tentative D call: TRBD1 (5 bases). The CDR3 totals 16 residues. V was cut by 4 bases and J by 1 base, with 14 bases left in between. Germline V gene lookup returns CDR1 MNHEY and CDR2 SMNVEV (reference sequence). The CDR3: CASSSSGGRSGNTIYF. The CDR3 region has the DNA TGTGCCAGCAGTTCGTCCGGGGGTAGATCTGGAAACACCATATATTTT.

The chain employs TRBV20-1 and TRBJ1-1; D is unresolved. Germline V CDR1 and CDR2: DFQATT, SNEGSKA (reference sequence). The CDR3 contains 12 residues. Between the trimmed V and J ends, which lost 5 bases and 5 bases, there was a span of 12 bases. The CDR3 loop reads CSARQVRTEAFF. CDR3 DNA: TGCAGTGCTCGTCAAGTGAGGACTGAAGCTTTCTTT.

The CDR3 sequence is CASREPYEQYF. The CDR3 DNA reads as TGTGCCAGCAGAGAACCTTACGAGCAGTACTTC. J is TRBJ2-7 and V is TRBV12-3 or TRBV12-4; D is undetermined. The CDR3 is 11 residues long. The V end was cut by 6 bases, the J end by 4 bases, with 7 bases between.

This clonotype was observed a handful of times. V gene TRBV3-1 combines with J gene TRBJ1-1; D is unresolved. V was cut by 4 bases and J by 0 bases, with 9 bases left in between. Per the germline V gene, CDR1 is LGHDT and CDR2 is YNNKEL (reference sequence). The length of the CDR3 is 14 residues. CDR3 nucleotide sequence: TGTGCCAGCAGCCGGTCTGGAGTGAACACTGAAGCTTTCTTT. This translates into CASSRSGVNTEAFF.

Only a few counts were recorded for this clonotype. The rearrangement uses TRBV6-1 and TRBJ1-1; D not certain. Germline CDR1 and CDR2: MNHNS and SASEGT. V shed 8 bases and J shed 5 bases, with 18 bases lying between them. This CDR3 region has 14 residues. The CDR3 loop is CASAPTYGSTEAFF. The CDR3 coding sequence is TGTGCCAGCGCTCCGACCTACGGATCGACTGAAGCTTTCTTT.

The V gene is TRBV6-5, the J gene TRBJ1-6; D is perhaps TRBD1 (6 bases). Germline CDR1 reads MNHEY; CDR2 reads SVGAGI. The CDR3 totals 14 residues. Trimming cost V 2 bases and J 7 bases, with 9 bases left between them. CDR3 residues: CASSYGGVNSPLHF. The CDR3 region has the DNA TGTGCCAGCAGTTACGGGGGCGTCAATTCACCCCTCCACTTT.

This CDR3 reads CASSYSISWTGDGYTF. CDR3 sequence (DNA): TGTGCCAGCAGTTACTCGATATCTTGGACAGGGGACGGCTACACCTTC. V usage is TRBV6-2 or TRBV6-3 and J usage is TRBJ1-2; TRBD1 aligns across 9 bases. Per germline, CDR1 MNHEY and CDR2 SVGEGT. This CDR3 has 16 residues. The ends lost 0 bases at V and 8 bases at J; junction bases unmatched: 10.

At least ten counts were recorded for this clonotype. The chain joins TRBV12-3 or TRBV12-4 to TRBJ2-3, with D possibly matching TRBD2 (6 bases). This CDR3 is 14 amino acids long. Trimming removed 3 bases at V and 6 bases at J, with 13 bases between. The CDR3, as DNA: TGTGCCAGCAGTTTGGAGGGCAGGTCGGATACGCAGTATTTT. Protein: CASSLEGRSDTQYF.

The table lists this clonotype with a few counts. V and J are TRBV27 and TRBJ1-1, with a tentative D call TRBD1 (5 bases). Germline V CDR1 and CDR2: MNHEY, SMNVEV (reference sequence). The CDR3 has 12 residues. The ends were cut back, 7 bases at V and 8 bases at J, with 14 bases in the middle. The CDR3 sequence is CASKTGEGEAFF. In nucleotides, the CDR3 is TGTGCCAGCAAGACGGGGGAAGGCGAAGCTTTCTTT.

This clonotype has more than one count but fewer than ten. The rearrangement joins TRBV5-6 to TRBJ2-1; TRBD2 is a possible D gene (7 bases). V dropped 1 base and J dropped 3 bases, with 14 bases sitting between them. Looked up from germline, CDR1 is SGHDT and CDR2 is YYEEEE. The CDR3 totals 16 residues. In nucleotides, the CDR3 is TGTGCCAGCAGCTTGTTGTCGGGGGGCCACTACAATGAGCAGTTCTTC. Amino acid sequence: CASSLLSGGHYNEQFF.